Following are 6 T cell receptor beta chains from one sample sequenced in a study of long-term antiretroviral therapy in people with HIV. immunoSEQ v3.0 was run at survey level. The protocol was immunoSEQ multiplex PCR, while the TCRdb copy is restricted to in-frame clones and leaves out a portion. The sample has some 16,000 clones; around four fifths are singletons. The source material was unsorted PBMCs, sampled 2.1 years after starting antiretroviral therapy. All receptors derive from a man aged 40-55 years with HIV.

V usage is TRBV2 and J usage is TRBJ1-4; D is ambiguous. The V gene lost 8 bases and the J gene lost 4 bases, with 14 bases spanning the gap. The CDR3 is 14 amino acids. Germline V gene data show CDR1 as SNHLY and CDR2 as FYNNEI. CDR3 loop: CASHTGSSNEKLFF. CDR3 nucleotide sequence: TGTGCCAGCCACACGGGCTCCAGTAATGAAAAACTGTTTTTT.

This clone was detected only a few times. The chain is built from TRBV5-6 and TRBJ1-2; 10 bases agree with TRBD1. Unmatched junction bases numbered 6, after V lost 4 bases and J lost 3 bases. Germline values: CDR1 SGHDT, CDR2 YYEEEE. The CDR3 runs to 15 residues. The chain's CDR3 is CASSQFGTGDYGYTF. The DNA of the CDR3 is TGTGCCAGCAGCCAGTTTGGGACAGGGGACTATGGCTACACCTTC.

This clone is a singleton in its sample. The CDR3 DNA is TGTGCCAGCAGTTTGGACCAGGGTAATGAGCAGTTCTTC. Amino acids: CASSLDQGNEQFF. The V gene is TRBV27, the J gene TRBJ2-1; D possibly corresponds to TRBD1 (5 bases). CDR3 length: 13 residues. Germline V gives CDR1 MNHEY, CDR2 SMNVEV (reference sequence). V was cut by 3 bases and J by 7 bases, with 10 bases left in between.

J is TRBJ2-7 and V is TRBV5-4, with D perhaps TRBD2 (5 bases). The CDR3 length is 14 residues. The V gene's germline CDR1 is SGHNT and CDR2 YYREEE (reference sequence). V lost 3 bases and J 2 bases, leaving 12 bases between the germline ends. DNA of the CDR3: TGTGCCAGCAGCTCACCGGGAAGTACCTACGAGCAGTACTTC. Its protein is CASSSPGSTYEQYF.

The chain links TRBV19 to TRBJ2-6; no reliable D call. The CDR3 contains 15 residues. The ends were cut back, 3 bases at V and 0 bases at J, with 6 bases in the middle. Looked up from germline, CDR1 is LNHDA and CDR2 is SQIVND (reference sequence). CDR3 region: CASSISSSGANVLTF. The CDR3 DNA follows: TGTGCCAGTAGTATCAGTAGCTCTGGGGCCAACGTCCTGACTTTC.

The CDR3 coding sequence is TGTGCCAGCAGTAGGTGGAACACTGAAGCTTTCTTT. Its protein product is CASSRWNTEAFF. This chain connects TRBV6-1 to TRBJ1-1; D remains unclear. Germline CDR1 is MNHNS and CDR2 is SASEGT. V dropped 5 bases and J dropped 1 base, with 5 bases sitting between them. This CDR3 region has 12 residues.